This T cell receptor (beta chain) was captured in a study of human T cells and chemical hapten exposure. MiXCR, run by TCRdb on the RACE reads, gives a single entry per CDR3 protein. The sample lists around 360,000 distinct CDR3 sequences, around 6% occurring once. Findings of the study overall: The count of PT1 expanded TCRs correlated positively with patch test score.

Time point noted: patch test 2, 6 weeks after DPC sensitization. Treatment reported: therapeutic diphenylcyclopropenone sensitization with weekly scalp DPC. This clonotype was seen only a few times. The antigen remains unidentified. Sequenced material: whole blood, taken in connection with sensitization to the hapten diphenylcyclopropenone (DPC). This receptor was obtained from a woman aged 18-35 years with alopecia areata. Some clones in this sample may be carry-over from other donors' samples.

The CDR3 is CASTRTGGSDYTF. As DNA, the CDR3 is TGTGCCAGCACCAGAACAGGGGGCAGTGACTACACCTTC. The chain links TRBV27 to TRBJ1-2, with TRBD1 identical over 9 bases. Germline assignment: CDR1 MNHEY and CDR2 SMNVEV (reference sequence). Unmatched junction bases numbered 10, after V lost 7 bases and J lost 10 bases. The CDR3 has 13 residues.